A single sample is the source of the 12 T cell receptor beta chains below, sequenced in a study of blood T cell repertoires in COVID-19. The method was immunoSEQ multiplex PCR; TCRdb's version includes in-frame clones alone and lacks a portion of them. The data contain around 330,000 clones, approximately 86% of them singletons. What was sequenced was PBMCs or T cells enriched from blood (not recorded which). These receptors were obtained from a young woman who had recovered from COVID-19.

The CDR3 DNA is TGTGCCAGCAGCCAAGATCCGGACAGGGTAGTTAGTTGGAATGAGCAGTTCTTC. Residues: CASSQDPDRVVSWNEQFF. This rearrangement joins TRBV4-2 to TRBJ2-1; 8 nucleotides match TRBD1. Germline trimming cut 0 bases from V and 7 bases from J; bases unmatched to any gene: 14. The germline gives CDR1 LGHNA, CDR2 YNFKEQ. The CDR3 contains 18 residues.

The chain couples TRBV28 to TRBJ1-2; possibly TRBD1 for D (6 bases). V lost 4 bases and J 0 bases, leaving 12 bases between the germline ends. CDR1 is MDHEN, CDR2 SYDVKM, per germline. The CDR3 contains 15 residues. CDR3 DNA sequence: TGTGCCAGCAGTTACGGCAGGACAGCTAACTATGGCTACACCTTC. It codes for CASSYGRTANYGYTF.

The chain combines TRBV27 with TRBJ2-7; D is possibly TRBD2 (6 bases). The CDR3 consists of 16 residues. V gave up 4 bases and J gave up 7 bases, with 23 bases separating them. CDR1 is MNHEY and CDR2 is SMNVEV in the germline V gene (reference sequence). CDR3 sequence: CASSSGGTSLLREQYF. DNA for the CDR3: TGTGCCAGCAGTTCGGGCGGGACTTCCCTTCTGAGGGAGCAGTACTTC.

The rearrangement uses TRBV6-2 or TRBV6-3 and TRBJ1-2; D perhaps matches TRBD1 (5 bases). Looked up from germline, CDR1 is MNHEY and CDR2 is SVGEGT. V lost 5 bases and J 7 bases, leaving 14 bases between the germline ends. The CDR3 loop spans 13 amino acids. The CDR3 DNA reads as TGTGCCAGCAGTCTTCAATCCGGGGGTGGCTACACCTTC. This translates into CASSLQSGGGYTF.

CDR3 sequence reads: CASSLLAGIDEQFF. CDR3 DNA: TGTGCCAGCAGCTTATTAGCGGGCATTGATGAGCAGTTCTTC. The V gene is TRBV7-3, the J gene TRBJ2-1; 7 positions match TRBD2. This CDR3 contains 14 residues. V lost 2 bases and J lost 8; bases outside the gene matches: 6. CDR1 is SGHTA, CDR2 FQGTGA, per germline.

V gene TRBV21-1 combines with J gene TRBJ1-6. TRBV21-1 is a pseudogene. The CDR3 contains 11 residues. CDR3 sequence reads: CALDGNTPLHF. The DNA of the CDR3 is TGTGCCCTCGACGGGAACACGCCCCTCCACTTT.

This clone was seen only once. The chain is built from TRBV2 and TRBJ2-7; 8 bases fit TRBD2. The CDR3 spans 14 residues. CDR1 and CDR2 (germline): SNHLY, FYNNEI. The trim removed 8 bases at V and 0 bases at J, leaving 6 bases unmatched. The DNA of the CDR3 is TGTGCCAGCGTCTTGACTAGCGTCTCCTACGAGCAGTACTTC. This sequence encodes CASVLTSVSYEQYF.

This clone was picked up a small number of times. The chain employs TRBV27 and TRBJ1-1, with 7 nucleotides matching TRBD1. V dropped 6 bases and J dropped 8; count of bases not matched to a gene: 12. The CDR3 loop spans 14 amino acids. Germline CDR1 is MNHEY and CDR2 is SMNVEV (reference sequence). As DNA, the CDR3 is TGTGCCAGCAGAACCCTAACTTTGGGACAGGAAGCTTTCTTT. It translates to CASRTLTLGQEAFF.

The CDR3 region has the DNA TGCAGTGCTAGAAACCGGGGGGGCTACACCTTC. Protein: CSARNRGGYTF. This chain connects TRBV20-1 to TRBJ1-2, with D possibly being TRBD1 (5 bases). Germline V gives CDR1 DFQATT, CDR2 SNEGSKA (reference sequence). Between the trimmed V and J ends, which lost 2 bases and 8 bases, there was a span of 9 bases. This CDR3 region has 11 residues.

V gene TRBV5-1 combines with J gene TRBJ1-2, with 7 bases lining up with TRBD1. The germline CDR1 and CDR2 sequences are SGHRS and YFSETQ. The CDR3 loop spans 17 amino acids. V was pared by 4 bases and J by 0 bases, with 12 bases of the junction left unmatched. CDR3 coding DNA: TGCGCCAGCAGCGCGTTAGGGACAGAGAAAGCTAACTATGGCTACACCTTC. This encodes CASSALGTEKANYGYTF.

The chain has TRBV9 and TRBJ2-7; the D gene is possibly TRBD1 (5 bases). The germline CDR1 and CDR2 sequences are SGDLS and YYNGEE. The CDR3 loop spans 14 amino acids. V was shortened by 0 bases and J by 4 bases, with 11 bases between the two germline ends. DNA for the CDR3: TGTGCCAGCAGCGTAGAGGGGAATTTTTACGAGCAGTACTTC. Translated: CASSVEGNFYEQYF.

This clone was seen only a few times. The V call is TRBV2, the J call TRBJ1-5; possible D gene TRBD1, 5 bases. CDR3 length: 15 residues. V was cut by 4 bases and J by 3 bases, with 13 bases left in between. The germline V gene encodes CDR1 SNHLY and CDR2 FYNNEI. In DNA, the CDR3 is TGTGCCAGCAGTGTAAAGGGGTTGGCCAATCAGCCCCAGCATTTT. Amino acids: CASSVKGLANQPQHF.